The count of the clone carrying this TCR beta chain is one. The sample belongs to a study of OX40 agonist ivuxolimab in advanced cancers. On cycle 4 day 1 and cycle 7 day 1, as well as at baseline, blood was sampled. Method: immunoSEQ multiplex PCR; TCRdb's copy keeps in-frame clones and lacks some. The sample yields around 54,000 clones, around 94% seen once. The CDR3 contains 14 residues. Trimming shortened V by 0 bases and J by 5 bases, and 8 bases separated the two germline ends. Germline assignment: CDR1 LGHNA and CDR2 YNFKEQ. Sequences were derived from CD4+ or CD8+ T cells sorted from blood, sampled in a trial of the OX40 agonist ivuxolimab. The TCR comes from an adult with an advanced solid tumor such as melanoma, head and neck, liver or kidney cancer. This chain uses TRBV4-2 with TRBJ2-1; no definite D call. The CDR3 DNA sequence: TGTGCCAGCAGCCAAGAAAAGTCAGACAATGAGCAGTTCTTC. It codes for CASSQEKSDNEQFF.